Following are 17 T cell receptor beta chains from one sample sequenced in a study of CD8 T cells in ankylosing spondylitis. TCRdb ran MiXCR on the 5' RACE reads and lists one entry per CDR3 protein. The sample yields around 140,000 distinct CDR3 sequences, about an eighth seen once. The sequenced material came from blood, either unsorted or a sorted T cell fraction (not recorded which). These TCRs come from a female donor with ankylosing spondylitis or in good health (not recorded which).

This clonotype has a count of ten or more. The chain couples TRBV12-3 or TRBV12-4 to TRBJ1-6; D gene ambiguous. The CDR3 loop spans 15 amino acids. The V and J ends lost 4 bases and 5 bases respectively, with 12 bases between them. CDR3 sequence: CASSSDPRNNSPLHF. Here the CDR3 DNA reads TGTGCCAGCAGTTCTGATCCCAGAAATAATTCACCCCTCCACTTT.

This clonotype was seen many times. The chain joins TRBV28 to TRBJ2-4, with TRBD1 matching 8 bases. With 3 bases clipped from V and 4 bases from J, the junction kept 8 bases outside the gene matches. CDR1 and CDR2 (germline): MDHEN, SYDVKM. CDR3 length: 16 residues. CDR3 DNA sequence: TGTGCCAGCAGTTTCCTGACAGGGGCAGCGAAAAACATTCAGTACTTC. This codes for CASSFLTGAAKNIQYF.

This clonotype was seen at least ten times. The J gene is TRBJ1-6, the V gene TRBV4-1; D might be TRBD1 (6 bases). Germline loops: CDR1 MGHRA, CDR2 YSYEKL. Trimming shortened V by 3 bases and J by 9 bases, and 12 bases separated the two germline ends. This CDR3 has 14 residues. The CDR3 spells CASSQGAVVSPLHF. The CDR3 nucleotides read TGCGCCAGCAGCCAGGGGGCTGTGGTTTCACCCCTCCACTTT.

V is TRBV20-1 and J is TRBJ2-1; D is perhaps TRBD1 (6 bases). Trimming removed 6 bases at V and 2 bases at J, with 11 bases between. Germline CDR1 is DFQATT and CDR2 is SNEGSKA (reference sequence). CDR3 length equals 13 residues. CDR3 sequence reads: CSALRDTYNEQFF. CDR3 nucleotides: TGCAGTGCCCTCCGGGACACCTACAATGAGCAGTTCTTC.

This clonotype showed up many times. The rearrangement joins TRBV7-9 to TRBJ1-2, with D hard to call. V was trimmed by 8 bases and J by 5 bases, leaving 18 bases between them. The CDR3 is 14 amino acids. Germline V gene lookup returns CDR1 SEHNR and CDR2 FQNEAQ (reference sequence). CDR3: CASSPKPPLYGYTF. The CDR3 nucleotides read TGTGCCAGCTCCCCCAAGCCCCCCCTTTATGGCTACACCTTC.

This clonotype was picked up many times. This sequence joins TRBV20-1 and TRBJ1-5; a weak D match, TRBD1 (6 bases). V was cut by 5 bases and J by 0 bases, with 14 bases left in between. CDR1 is DFQATT, CDR2 SNEGSKA, per germline (reference sequence). The CDR3 has 15 residues. The CDR3 nucleotides are TGCAGTGCTCGGGTTGGACAGTATAGCAATCAGCCCCAGCATTTT. Amino acid sequence: CSARVGQYSNQPQHF.

This clonotype was counted only a few times. The chain links TRBV6-1 to TRBJ2-7; D call uncertain. The V gene lost 7 bases and the J gene lost 6 bases, with 22 bases spanning the gap. The CDR3 spans 15 residues. Germline assignment: CDR1 MNHNS and CDR2 SASEGT. CDR3 region: CASTIPGLDLTEQYF. In DNA form, the CDR3 reads TGTGCCAGCACCATCCCGGGCCTAGACTTAACCGAGCAGTACTTC.

This clonotype appeared many times. The V gene is TRBV3-1, the J gene TRBJ2-1; perhaps TRBD1 as D (6 bases). The CDR3 has 14 residues. Germline assignment: CDR1 LGHDT and CDR2 YNNKEL (reference sequence). Trimming left V 3 bases short and J 1 base short, with 7 bases between. In DNA form, the CDR3 reads TGTGCCAGCAGCCAGGGGACATCCTACAATGAGCAGTTCTTC. This codes for CASSQGTSYNEQFF.

This CDR3 reads CASSLAGATEKLFF. In DNA form, the CDR3 reads TGTGCCAGCAGCTTAGCCGGGGCGACTGAAAAACTGTTTTTT. This rearrangement joins TRBV7-9 to TRBJ1-4, with D perhaps TRBD1 (5 bases). The CDR3 is made up of 14 amino acids. V was clipped by 0 bases and J by 7 bases, with 9 bases between them. The germline gives CDR1 SEHNR, CDR2 FQNEAQ (reference sequence).

This clonotype was found many times. This rearrangement joins TRBV12-3 or TRBV12-4 to TRBJ1-1; TRBD1 matches 7 bases. Losses at the gene ends were 5 bases for V and 3 bases for J; bases not matched to a gene: 6. The CDR3 is 14 residues long. The CDR3: CASSKTGLDTEAFF. CDR3 coding DNA: TGTGCCAGCAGTAAGACAGGGTTGGACACTGAAGCTTTCTTT.

This clonotype was observed many times. This chain joins TRBV19 and TRBJ1-5; TRBD1 might be the D (5 bases). CDR1 and CDR2 (germline): LNHDA, SQIVND (reference sequence). There are 13 residues in the CDR3. V lost 5 bases to trimming and J lost 4 bases, with 9 bases between them. The CDR3 here is CASSGEGNQPQHF. The DNA of the CDR3 is TGTGCCAGTAGTGGAGAGGGGAATCAGCCCCAGCATTTT.

In this sample, this clonotype turned up a few times. The gene calls are TRBV7-9 and TRBJ1-2, with a weak D call TRBD1 (5 bases). CDR3 size: 12 residues. Trimming left V 1 base short and J 7 bases short, with 7 bases between. Germline CDR1 is SEHNR and CDR2 is FQNEAQ (reference sequence). CDR3 loop: CASSLGGVGYTF. The DNA for the CDR3 is TGTGCCAGCAGCTTAGGAGGGGTTGGCTACACCTTC. Full variable domain (missing parts from reference TRBV7-9 and TRBJ1-2): DTGVSQNPRHKITKRGQNVTFRCDPISEHNRLYWYRQTLGQGPEFLTYFQNEAQLEKSRLLSDRFSAERPKGSFSTLEIQRTEQGDSAMYLCASSLGGVGYTFGSGTRLTVV.

This clonotype was seen ten or more times. CDR3 bases: TGCAGTGCTCCCCCTAGCGGAAAGCTCAATGAGCAGTTCTTC. Amino acid sequence: CSAPPSGKLNEQFF. The chain recombines TRBV20-1 with TRBJ2-1; 7 bases are a match to TRBD2. With V trimmed by 5 bases and J by 6 bases, 10 bases remained unmatched. The CDR3 length is 14 residues. Germline V CDR1 and CDR2: DFQATT, SNEGSKA (reference sequence).

V and J are TRBV5-1 and TRBJ2-3; D perhaps matches TRBD2 (6 bases). Trimming removed 7 bases at V and 6 bases at J, with 12 bases between. This CDR3 comprises 12 residues. From germline, CDR1 is SGHRS and CDR2 YFSETQ. This chain's CDR3 is CASQGGGDTQYF. CDR3 sequence (DNA): TGCGCCAGCCAGGGCGGAGGGGATACGCAGTATTTT.

The chain is built from TRBV6-2 or TRBV6-3 and TRBJ1-2; D is ambiguous. Germline lookup yields CDR1 MNHEY and CDR2 SVGEGT. The CDR3 runs 14 residues. Trimming took 5 bases from V and 4 from J, leaving 14 bases between them. CDR3: CASSRPQPFYGYTF. Here the CDR3 DNA reads TGTGCCAGCAGTCGGCCTCAACCCTTCTATGGCTACACCTTC.

With respect to this clonotype: The junction differs from germline at one of its ends, possibly a read error. V gene TRBV7-9 combines with J gene TRBJ2-2; the D gene could be TRBD1 or TRBD2 (5 bases each). This CDR3 comprises 18 residues. CDR1 SEHNR and CDR2 FQNEAQ come from the germline V gene (reference sequence). The CDR3 protein is CASSAYRDGGFSDGKLFF. CDR3 nucleotide sequence: TGTGCCAGCAGCGCATACCGGGACGGAGGTTTTTCGGACGGGAAGCTGTTTTTT.

The gene calls are TRBV21-1 and TRBJ2-3. TRBV21-1 is a known pseudogene. This CDR3 contains 14 residues. CDR3 sequence: CASCDRRDADTQYF. Written as DNA, the CDR3 is TGTGCCAGCTGCGACCGAAGGGATGCAGATACGCAGTATTTT.